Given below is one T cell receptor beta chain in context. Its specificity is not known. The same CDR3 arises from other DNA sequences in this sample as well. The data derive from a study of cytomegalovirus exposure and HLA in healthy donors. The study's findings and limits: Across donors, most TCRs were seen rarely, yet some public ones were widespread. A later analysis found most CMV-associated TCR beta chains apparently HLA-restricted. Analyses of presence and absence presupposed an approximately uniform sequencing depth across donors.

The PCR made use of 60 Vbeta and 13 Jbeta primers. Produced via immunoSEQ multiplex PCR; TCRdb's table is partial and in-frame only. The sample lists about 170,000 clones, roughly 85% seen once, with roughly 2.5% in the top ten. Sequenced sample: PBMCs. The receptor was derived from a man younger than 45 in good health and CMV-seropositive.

CDR3 sequence reads: CASSLEGAYEQYF. DNA for the CDR3: TGCGCCAGCAGCTTGGAGGGGGCGTACGAGCAGTACTTC. The chain uses TRBV5-1 and TRBJ2-7, with 7 nucleotides matching TRBD1. The CDR3 covers 13 residues. With V trimmed by 0 bases and J by 4 bases, 1 base remained unmatched. The germline V gene has CDR1 SGHRS and CDR2 YFSETQ.